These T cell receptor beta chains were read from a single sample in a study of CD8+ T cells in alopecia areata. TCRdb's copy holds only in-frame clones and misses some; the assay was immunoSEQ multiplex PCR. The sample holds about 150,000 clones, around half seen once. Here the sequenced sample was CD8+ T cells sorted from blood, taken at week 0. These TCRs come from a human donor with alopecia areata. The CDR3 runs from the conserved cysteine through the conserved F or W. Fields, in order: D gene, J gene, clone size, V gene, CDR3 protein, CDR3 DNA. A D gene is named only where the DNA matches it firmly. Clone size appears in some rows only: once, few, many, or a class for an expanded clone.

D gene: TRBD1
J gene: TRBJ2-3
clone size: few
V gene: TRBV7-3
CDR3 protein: CASSLTGGSADTQYF
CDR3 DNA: TGTGCCAGCAGCTTGACAGGGGGCTCCGCAGATACGCAGTATTTT

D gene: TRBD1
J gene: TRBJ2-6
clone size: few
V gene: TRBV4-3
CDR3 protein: CASSPSDRGWANVLTF
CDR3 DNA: TGCGCCAGCAGCCCCTCCGACAGGGGCTGGGCCAACGTCCTGACTTTC

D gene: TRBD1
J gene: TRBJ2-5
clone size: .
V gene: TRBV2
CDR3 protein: CASTRDRMGETQYF
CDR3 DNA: TGTGCCAGCACAAGGGACAGGATGGGGGAGACCCAGTACTTC

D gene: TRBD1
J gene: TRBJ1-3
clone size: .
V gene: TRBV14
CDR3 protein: CASSPDRGGGNTIYF
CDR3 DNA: TGTGCCAGCAGCCCTGACAGGGGAGGTGGAAACACCATATATTTT

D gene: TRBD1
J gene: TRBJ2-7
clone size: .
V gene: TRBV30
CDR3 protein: CAWRYGDRGGGEQYF
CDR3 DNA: TGTGCCTGGAGGTATGGGGACAGGGGCGGTGGCGAGCAGTACTTC

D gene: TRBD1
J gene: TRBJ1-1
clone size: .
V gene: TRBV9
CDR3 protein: CASSPRQGLNTEAFF
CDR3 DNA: TGTGCCAGCAGCCCCCGACAGGGATTAAACACTGAAGCTTTCTTT

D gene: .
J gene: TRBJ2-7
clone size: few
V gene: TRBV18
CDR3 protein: CASSTNGYEQYF
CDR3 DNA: TGTGCCAGCAGCACCAACGGCTACGAGCAGTACTTC

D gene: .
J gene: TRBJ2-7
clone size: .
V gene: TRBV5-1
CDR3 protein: CASSLAGRDYEQYF
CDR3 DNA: TGCGCCAGCAGCCTCGCGGGTAGGGACTACGAGCAGTACTTC

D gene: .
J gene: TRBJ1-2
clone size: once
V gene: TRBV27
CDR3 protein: CASRPGQDPYGYTF
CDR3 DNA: TGTGCCAGCAGGCCCGGACAAGACCCCTATGGCTACACCTTC

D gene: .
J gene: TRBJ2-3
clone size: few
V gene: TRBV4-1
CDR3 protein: CASSQDTQYF
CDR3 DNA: TGCGCCAGCAGCCAAGATACGCAGTATTTT

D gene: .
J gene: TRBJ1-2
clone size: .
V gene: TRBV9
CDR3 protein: CASSAAGLEGFGGYTF
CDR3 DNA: TGTGCCAGCAGCGCAGCGGGCCTCGAGGGGTTTGGAGGCTACACCTTC

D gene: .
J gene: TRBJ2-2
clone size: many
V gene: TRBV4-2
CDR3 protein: CASSQGETTGELFF
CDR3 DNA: TGTGCCAGCAGCCAAGGGGAAACGACCGGGGAGCTGTTTTTT

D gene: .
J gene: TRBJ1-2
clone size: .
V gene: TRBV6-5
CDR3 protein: CASSYLTGHGYTF
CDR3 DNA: TGTGCCAGCAGTTACCTAACAGGGCATGGCTACACCTTC

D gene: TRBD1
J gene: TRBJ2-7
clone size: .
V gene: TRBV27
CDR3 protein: CASAPGQGAYEQYF
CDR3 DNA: TGTGCCAGCGCCCCGGGACAGGGGGCATACGAGCAGTACTTC

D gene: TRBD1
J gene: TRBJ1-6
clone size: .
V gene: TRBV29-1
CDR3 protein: CSVFPGQGAACYNSPLHF
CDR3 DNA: TGCAGCGTTTTCCCGGGACAGGGGGCGGCCTGCTATAATTCACCCCTCCACTTT

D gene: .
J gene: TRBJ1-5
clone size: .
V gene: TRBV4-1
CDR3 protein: CASSEEGSGFVRQPQHF
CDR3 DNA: TGCGCCAGCAGCGAAGAGGGTTCGGGCTTTGTCCGTCAGCCCCAGCATTTT

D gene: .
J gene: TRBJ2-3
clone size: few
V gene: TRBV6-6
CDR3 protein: CASSYSVKRGSGTQYF
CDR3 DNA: TGTGCCAGCAGTTACTCGGTAAAACGGGGTAGCGGTACGCAGTATTTT

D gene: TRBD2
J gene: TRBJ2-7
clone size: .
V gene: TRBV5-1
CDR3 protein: CASSPREGREQYF
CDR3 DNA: TGCGCCAGCAGCCCCAGGGAGGGGCGCGAGCAGTACTTC

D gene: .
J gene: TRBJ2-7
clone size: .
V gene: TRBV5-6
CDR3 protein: CASSLAEQGYEQYF
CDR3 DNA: TGTGCCAGCAGCTTAGCCGAACAGGGCTACGAGCAGTACTTC

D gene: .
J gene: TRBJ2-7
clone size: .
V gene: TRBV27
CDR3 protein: CASRPLGQYF
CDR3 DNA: TGTGCCAGCAGGCCTTTAGGGCAGTACTTC

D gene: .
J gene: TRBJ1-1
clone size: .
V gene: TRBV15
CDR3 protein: CATSRERANTEAFF
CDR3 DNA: TGTGCCACCAGCAGAGAGAGGGCAAACACTGAAGCTTTCTTT

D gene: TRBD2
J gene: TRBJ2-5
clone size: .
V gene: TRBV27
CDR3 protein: CASSSRTGLAGEETQYF
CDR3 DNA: TGTGCCAGCAGTTCGCGCACGGGACTAGCGGGGGAGGAGACCCAGTACTTC

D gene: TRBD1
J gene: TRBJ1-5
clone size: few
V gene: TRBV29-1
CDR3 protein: CSVQDRVNQPQHF
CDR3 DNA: TGCAGCGTTCAGGACAGGGTCAATCAGCCCCAGCATTTT

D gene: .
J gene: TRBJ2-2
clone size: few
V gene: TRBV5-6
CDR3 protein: CASSLTAETLTGELFF
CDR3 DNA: TGTGCCAGCAGCTTGACGGCAGAAACTCTCACCGGGGAGCTGTTTTTT

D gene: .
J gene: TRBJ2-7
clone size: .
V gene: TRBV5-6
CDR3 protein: CASSLVGAGTEQYF
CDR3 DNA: TGTGCCAGCAGCTTGGTTGGAGCTGGGACCGAGCAGTACTTC

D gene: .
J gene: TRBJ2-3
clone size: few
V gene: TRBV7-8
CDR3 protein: CASSHSDTQYF
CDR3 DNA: TGTGCCAGCAGCCATAGCGATACGCAGTATTTT

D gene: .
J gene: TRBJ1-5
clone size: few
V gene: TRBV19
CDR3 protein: CASSIAAENQPQHF
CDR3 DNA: TGTGCCAGTAGTATAGCGGCGGAAAATCAGCCCCAGCATTTT

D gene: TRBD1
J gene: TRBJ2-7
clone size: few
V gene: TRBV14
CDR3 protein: CASSSRTGEDRYEQYF
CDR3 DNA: TGTGCCAGCAGCTCGAGGACAGGAGAGGACAGGTACGAGCAGTACTTC

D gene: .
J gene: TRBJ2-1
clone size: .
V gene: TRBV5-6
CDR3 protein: CASSQNYNEQFF
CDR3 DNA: TGTGCCAGCAGCCAGAATTACAATGAGCAGTTCTTC

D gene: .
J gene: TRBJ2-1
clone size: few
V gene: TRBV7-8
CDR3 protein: CASSLASGREQFF
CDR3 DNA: TGTGCCAGCAGCTTAGCTTCGGGCAGAGAGCAGTTCTTC

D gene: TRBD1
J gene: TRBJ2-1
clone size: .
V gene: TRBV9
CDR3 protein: CASTPKGTGSQFF
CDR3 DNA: TGTGCCAGCACTCCCAAGGGGACAGGGTCCCAGTTCTTC

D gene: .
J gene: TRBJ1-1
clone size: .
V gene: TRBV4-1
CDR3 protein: CASSQDGRGTEAFF
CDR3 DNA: TGCGCCAGCAGCCAAGATGGCCGAGGAACTGAAGCTTTCTTT

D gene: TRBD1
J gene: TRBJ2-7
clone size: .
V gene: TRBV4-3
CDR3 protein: CASSPEQGQTYEQYF
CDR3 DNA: TGCGCCAGCAGCCCCGAACAGGGGCAGACCTACGAGCAGTACTTC

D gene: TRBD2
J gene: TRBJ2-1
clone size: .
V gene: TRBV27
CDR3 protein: CASSLLGVAGVRWDEQFF
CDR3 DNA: TGTGCCAGCAGTTTACTCGGGGTAGCGGGGGTAAGGTGGGATGAGCAGTTCTTC

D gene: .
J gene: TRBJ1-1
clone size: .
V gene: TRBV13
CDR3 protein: CASSLGAGEAFF
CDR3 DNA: TGTGCCAGCAGCTTAGGGGCGGGTGAAGCTTTCTTT